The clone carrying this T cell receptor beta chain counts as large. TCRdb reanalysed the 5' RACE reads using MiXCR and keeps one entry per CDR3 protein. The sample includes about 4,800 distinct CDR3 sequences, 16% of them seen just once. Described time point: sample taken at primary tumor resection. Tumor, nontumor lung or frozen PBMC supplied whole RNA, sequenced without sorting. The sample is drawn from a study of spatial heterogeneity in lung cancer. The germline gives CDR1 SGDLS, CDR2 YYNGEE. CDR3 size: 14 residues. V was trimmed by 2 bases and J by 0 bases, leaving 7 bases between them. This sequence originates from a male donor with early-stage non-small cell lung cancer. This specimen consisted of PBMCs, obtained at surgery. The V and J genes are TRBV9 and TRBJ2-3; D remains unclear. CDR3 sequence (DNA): TGTGCCAGCAGCGTTGCTAGTAGCACAGATACGCAGTATTTT. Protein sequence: CASSVASSTDTQYF.